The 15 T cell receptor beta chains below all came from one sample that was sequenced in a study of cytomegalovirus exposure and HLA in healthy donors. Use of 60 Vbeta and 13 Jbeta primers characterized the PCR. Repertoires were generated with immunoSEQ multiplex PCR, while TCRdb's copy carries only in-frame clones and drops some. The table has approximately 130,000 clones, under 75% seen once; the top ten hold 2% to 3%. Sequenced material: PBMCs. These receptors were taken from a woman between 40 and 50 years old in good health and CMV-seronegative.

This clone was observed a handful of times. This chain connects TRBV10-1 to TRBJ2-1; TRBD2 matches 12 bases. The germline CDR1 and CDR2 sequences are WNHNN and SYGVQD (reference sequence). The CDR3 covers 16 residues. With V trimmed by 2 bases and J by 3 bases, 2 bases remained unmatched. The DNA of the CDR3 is TGCGCCAGCAGTGAGACTAGCGGGGGGTTCTACAATGAGCAGTTCTTC. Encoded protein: CASSETSGGFYNEQFF.

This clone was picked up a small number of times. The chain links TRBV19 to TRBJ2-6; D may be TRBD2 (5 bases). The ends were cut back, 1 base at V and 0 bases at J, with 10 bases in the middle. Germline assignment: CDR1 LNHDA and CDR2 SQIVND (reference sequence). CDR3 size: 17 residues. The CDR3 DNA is TGTGCCAGTAGTATAGCTACGCGGGTCTCTGGGGCCAACGTCCTGACTTTC. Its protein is CASSIATRVSGANVLTF.

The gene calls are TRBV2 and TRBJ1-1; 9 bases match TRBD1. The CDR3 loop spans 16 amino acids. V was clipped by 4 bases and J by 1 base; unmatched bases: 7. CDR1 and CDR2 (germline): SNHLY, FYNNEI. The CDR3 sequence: CASSGFGTGRNTEAFF. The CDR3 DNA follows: TGTGCCAGCAGTGGATTCGGGACAGGGCGGAACACTGAAGCTTTCTTT.

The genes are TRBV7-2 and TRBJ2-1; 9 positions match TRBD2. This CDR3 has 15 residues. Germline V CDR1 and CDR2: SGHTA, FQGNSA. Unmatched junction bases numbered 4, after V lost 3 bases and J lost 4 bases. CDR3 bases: TGTGCCAGCAGCTTTGAGGCGGGGGGGTACAATGAGCAGTTCTTC. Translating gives CASSFEAGGYNEQFF.

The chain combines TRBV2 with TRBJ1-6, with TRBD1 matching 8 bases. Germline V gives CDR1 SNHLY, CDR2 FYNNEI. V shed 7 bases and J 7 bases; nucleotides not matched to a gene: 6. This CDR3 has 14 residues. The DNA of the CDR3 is TGTGCCAGCACCTTCAGGGGGCAAAATTCACCCCTCCACTTT. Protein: CASTFRGQNSPLHF.

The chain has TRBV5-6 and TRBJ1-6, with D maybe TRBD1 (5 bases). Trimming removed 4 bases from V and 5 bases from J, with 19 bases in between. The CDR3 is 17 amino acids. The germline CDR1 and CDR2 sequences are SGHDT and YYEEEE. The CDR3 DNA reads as TGTGCCAGCAGCGGCCGACGGCGGGACGGTGATAATTCACCCCTCCACTTT. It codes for CASSGRRRDGDNSPLHF.

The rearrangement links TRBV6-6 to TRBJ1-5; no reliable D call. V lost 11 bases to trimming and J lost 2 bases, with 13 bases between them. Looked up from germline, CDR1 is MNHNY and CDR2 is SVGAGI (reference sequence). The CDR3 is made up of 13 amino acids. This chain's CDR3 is CAHSSWGNQPQHF. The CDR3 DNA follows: TGTGCCCACAGCTCCTGGGGCAATCAGCCCCAGCATTTT.

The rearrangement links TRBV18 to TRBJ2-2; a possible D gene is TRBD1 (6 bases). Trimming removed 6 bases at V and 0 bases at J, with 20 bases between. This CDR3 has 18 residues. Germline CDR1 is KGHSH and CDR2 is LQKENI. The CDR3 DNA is TGTGCCAGCTCTCGCAACGAGGGACAAGGTACGAACACCGGGGAGCTGTTTTTT. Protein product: CASSRNEGQGTNTGELFF.

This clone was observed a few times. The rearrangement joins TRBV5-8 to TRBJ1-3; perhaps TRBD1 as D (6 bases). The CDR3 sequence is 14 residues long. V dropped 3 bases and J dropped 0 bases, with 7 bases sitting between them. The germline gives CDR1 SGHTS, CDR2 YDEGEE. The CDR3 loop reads CASSYRDSGNTIYF. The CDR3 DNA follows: TGTGCCAGCAGCTACAGGGACTCTGGAAACACCATATATTTT.

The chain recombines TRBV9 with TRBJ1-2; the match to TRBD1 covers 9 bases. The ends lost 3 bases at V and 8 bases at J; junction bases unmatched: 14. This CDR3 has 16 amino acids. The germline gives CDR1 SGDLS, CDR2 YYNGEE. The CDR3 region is CASSGGSGQGRNGYTF. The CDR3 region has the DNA TGTGCCAGCAGCGGAGGATCGGGACAGGGTAGGAACGGCTACACCTTC.

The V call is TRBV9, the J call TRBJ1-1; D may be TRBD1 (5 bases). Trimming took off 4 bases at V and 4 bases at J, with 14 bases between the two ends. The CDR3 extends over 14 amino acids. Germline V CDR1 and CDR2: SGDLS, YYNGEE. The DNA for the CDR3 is TGTGCCAGCAGCCCCATACCGGGGGTCACTGAAGCTTTCTTT. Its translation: CASSPIPGVTEAFF.

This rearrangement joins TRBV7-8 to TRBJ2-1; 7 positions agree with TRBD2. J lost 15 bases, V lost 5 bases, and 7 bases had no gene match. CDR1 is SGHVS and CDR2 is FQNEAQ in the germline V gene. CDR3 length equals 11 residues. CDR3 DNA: TGTGCCAGCAGCCCGGGGGGTCCCGGGTTCTTC. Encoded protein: CASSPGGPGFF.

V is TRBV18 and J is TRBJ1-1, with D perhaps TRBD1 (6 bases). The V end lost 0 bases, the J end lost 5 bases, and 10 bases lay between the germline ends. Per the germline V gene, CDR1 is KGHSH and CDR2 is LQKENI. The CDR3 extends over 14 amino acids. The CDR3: CASSPPTGPTEAFF. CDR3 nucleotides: TGTGCCAGCTCACCACCAACAGGGCCAACTGAAGCTTTCTTT.

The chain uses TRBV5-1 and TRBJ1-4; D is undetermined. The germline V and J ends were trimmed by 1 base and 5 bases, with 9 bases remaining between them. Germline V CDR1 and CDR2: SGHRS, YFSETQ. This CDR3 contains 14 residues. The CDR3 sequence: CASSLMGANEKLFF. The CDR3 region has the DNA TGCGCCAGCAGCTTGATGGGCGCAAATGAAAAACTGTTTTTT.

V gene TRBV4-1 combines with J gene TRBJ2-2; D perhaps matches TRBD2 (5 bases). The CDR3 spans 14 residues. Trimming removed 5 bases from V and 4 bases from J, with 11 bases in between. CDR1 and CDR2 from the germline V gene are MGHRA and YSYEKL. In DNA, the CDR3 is TGCGCCAGCAGCGATCTCAGCGGCACCGGGGAGCTGTTTTTT. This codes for CASSDLSGTGELFF.